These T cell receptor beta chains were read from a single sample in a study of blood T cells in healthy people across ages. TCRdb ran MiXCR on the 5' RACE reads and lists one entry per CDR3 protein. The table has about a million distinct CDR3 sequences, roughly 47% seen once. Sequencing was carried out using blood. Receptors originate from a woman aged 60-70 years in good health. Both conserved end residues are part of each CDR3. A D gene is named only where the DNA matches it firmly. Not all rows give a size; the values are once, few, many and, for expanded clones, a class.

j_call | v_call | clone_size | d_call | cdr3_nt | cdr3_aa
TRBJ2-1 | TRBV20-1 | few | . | TGCAGTGCTCCAAACCGATGGAGTCACCCACCCTACAATGAGCAGTTCTTC | CSAPNRWSHPPYNEQFF
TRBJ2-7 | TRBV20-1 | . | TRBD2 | TGCAGTGCAACTAGCGGGAGGAAGCTCTCCTACGAGCAGTACTTC | CSATSGRKLSYEQYF
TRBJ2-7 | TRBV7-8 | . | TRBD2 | TGTGCCAGCAGCTCGGGACTAGCGTTCCAGTACTTC | CASSSGLAFQYF
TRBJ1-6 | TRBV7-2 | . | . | TGTGCCAGCAGCTTAGGTGGGCCGTTGCAGGGGATGTCACCCCTCCACTTT | CASSLGGPLQGMSPLHF
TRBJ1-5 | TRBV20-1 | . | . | TGCAGTGCTAGACGACAGACATATAGCAATCAGCCCCAGCATTTT | CSARRQTYSNQPQHF
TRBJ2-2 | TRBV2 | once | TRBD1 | TGTGCCAGCAGGGAACAGGGGACCGGGGAGCTGTTTTTT | CASREQGTGELFF
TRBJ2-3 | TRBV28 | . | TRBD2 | TGTGCCAATTCGGGACTAACGACAGATACGCAGTATTTT | CANSGLTTDTQYF
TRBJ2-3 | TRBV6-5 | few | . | TGTGCCAGCAGTTCCCCCAAGTTGGGCACAGATACGCAGTATTTT | CASSSPKLGTDTQYF
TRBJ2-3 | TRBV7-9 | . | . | TGTGCCAGCAGCTTAGGAGTAGGGGGACGCACAGATACGCAGTATTTT | CASSLGVGGRTDTQYF
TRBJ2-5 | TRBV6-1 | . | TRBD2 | TGTGCCAGCAGTGAAGGACTAGCGGATAAACAAGAGACCCAGTACTTC | CASSEGLADKQETQYF
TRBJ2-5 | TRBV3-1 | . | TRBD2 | TGTGCCAGCAGCTTAGCGGGCCGACCCGTGGGAGAGACCCAGTACTTC | CASSLAGRPVGETQYF
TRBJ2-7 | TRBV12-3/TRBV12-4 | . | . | TGTGCCAGCAGCCCCGGGCGGCATAAGCAGTACTTC | CASSPGRHKQYF
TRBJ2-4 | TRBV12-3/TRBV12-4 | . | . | TGTGCCAGCAGTTTCGGCCCTGAGGACATTCAGTACTTC | CASSFGPEDIQYF
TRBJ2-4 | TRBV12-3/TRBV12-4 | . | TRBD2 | TGTGCCAGCATTCCTAGGACTAGCGGGGGAGACAATGAGCAGTACTTC | CASIPRTSGGDNEQYF
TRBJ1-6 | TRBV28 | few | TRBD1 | TGTGCCAGCAGACCCGGGACAGGGAATAATTCACCCCTCCACTTT | CASRPGTGNNSPLHF
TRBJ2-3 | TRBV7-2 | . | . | TGTGCCAGCAGCATATCCCCGACAGTAGGGGCAGATACGCAGTATTTT | CASSISPTVGADTQYF
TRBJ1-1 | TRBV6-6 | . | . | TGTGCCAGCAGTTCCCGACAGGTACGGGAAAACACTGAAGCTTTCTTT | CASSSRQVRENTEAFF
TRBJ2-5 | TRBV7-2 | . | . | TGTGCCAGCAGCTTCTCAGGGCAGGAAGAGACCCAGTACTTC | CASSFSGQEETQYF
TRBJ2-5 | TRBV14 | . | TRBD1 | TGTGCCAGCAGCCTGGGACAGGGGACTTCAGTAGAGACCCAGTACTTC | CASSLGQGTSVETQYF
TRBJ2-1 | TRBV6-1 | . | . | TGTGCCAGTACCTTAACGGCTAAAGGCGAGCAGTTCTTC | CASTLTAKGEQFF
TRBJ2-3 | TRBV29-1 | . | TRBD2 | TGCAGCGTTGCCGGACTAGCGGGAGGGAGAGTCACAGATACGCAGTATTTT | CSVAGLAGGRVTDTQYF
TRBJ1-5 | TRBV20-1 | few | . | TGCAGTGCTAGAGGCCTGGGGGATGAGAATCAGCCCCAGCATTTT | CSARGLGDENQPQHF
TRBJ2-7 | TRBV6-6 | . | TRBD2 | TGTGCCAGCAGGCGAAGACTAGCGGGAGTTCTCTACGAGCAGTACTTC | CASRRRLAGVLYEQYF
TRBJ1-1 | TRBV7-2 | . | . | TGTGCCAGCAGGAAACAGAGGAACACTGAAGCTTTCTTT | CASRKQRNTEAFF
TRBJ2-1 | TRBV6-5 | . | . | TGTGCCAGCAGTGCCGACAGGAGCTCCTACAATGAGCAGTTCTTC | CASSADRSSYNEQFF
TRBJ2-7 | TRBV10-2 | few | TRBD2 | TGCGCCAGCAGTGACTATGACTTGGGGGGGAATGCCTACGAGCAGTACTTC | CASSDYDLGGNAYEQYF
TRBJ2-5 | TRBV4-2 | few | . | TGTGCCAGCAGCCAAGAAAGAGGATCAGGATGGGAGACCCAGTACTTC | CASSQERGSGWETQYF
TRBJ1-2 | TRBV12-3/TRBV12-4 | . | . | TGTGCCAGCAGTTTACGGCCAGGGTCGGGGAACTATGGCTACACCTTC | CASSLRPGSGNYGYTF
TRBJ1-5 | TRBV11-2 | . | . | TGTGCCAGCAGCTTAACTACCCGGAATAGCAATCAGCCCCAGCATTTT | CASSLTTRNSNQPQHF
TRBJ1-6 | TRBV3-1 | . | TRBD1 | TGTGCCAGCAGCCCCTCAGGAGGGGGCGCAGGTAATTCACCCCTCCACTTT | CASSPSGGGAGNSPLHF
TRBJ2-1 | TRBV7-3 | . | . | TGTGCCAGCAGCTTAAAGCGCGCGGGTAATGAGCAGTTCTTC | CASSLKRAGNEQFF
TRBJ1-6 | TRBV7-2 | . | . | TGTGCCAGCAGCCTCACAGGGATGAAGTCACCCCTCCACTTT | CASSLTGMKSPLHF
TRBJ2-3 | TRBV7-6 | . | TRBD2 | TGTGCCAGCAGCTTAGGCGCGGGGGGGCTGGGAGCAGATACGCAGTATTTT | CASSLGAGGLGADTQYF
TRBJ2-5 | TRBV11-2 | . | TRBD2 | TGTGCCAGCAGCTTATCCCTAGCGGGAGGTGAGCAGTACTTC | CASSLSLAGGEQYF
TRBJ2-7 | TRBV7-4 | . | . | TGTGCCAGCAGTAAGAGACCCGGAGCCTACGAGCAGTACTTC | CASSKRPGAYEQYF
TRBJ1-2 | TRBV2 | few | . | TGTGCCAGCAGTGAAGGGGCAAATTTCTATGGCTACACCTTC | CASSEGANFYGYTF
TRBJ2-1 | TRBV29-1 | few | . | TGCAGCGTTGCCCCAGATAACAATGAGCAGTTCTTC | CSVAPDNNEQFF
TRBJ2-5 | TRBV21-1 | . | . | TGTGCCAGCAGCAAAGTAGGGGAGCGACAAGAGACCCAGTACTTC | CASSKVGERQETQYF
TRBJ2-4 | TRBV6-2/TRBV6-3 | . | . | TGTGCCAGCAGCCAGACTAGGCCAGAGAACATTCAGTACTTC | CASSQTRPENIQYF
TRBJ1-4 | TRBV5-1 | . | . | TGCGCCAGCAGCTTGCGGGGGTTCACTAATGAAAAACTGTTTTTT | CASSLRGFTNEKLFF
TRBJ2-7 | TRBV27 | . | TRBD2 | TGTGCCAGCAGTTATGCGGGAGGGCCTATATACGAGCAGTACTTC | CASSYAGGPIYEQYF
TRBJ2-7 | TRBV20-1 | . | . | TGCAGTGCTAGAGTTGGTTACGAGCAGTACTTC | CSARVGYEQYF
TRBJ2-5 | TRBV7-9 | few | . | TGTGCCAGCAGCGCGCCAGGTCCGAAGCAACAAGAGACCCAGTACTTC | CASSAPGPKQQETQYF
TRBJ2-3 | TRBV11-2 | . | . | TGTGCCAGCAGCCGGGACATTATAACGGCAGATACGCAGTATTTT | CASSRDIITADTQYF
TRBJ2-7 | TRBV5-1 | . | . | TGCGCCAGCAGCTTCCTAGCCGAGTACGAGCAGTACTTC | CASSFLAEYEQYF
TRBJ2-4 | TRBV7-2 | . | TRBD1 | TGTGCCAGCAGCTATTTTGACAGGGCAGAAAACATTCAGTACTTC | CASSYFDRAENIQYF
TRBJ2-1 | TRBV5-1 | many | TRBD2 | TGCGCCAGCAGCCTTATATCCGGGACTAGCGGGCAGCAGTTCTTC | CASSLISGTSGQQFF
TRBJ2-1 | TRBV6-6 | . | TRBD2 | TGTGCCAGCAGAACGATCGGGACTAGCACACAACGCGATGAGCAGTTCTTC | CASRTIGTSTQRDEQFF
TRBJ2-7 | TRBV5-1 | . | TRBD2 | TGCGCCAGCAGCTTAACCGGGACAGGCCAACTAGCGGGGGAGTACGAGCAGTACTTC | CASSLTGTGQLAGEYEQYF
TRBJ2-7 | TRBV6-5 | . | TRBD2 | TGTGCCAGCAAGAAAAGCGGGAGTACCTACGAGCAGTACTTC | CASKKSGSTYEQYF
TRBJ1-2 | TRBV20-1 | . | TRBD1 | TGCAGTGCTAGCATATCAGGGGGCCTAAACTATGGCTACACCTTC | CSASISGGLNYGYTF
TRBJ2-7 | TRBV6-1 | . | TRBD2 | TGTGCCAGCGAGGGGACTAGCTACGAGCAGTACTTC | CASEGTSYEQYF
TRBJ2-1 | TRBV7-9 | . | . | TGTGCCAGCAGCTTCGGGGACGCAAGCTCCTACAATGAGCAGTTCTTC | CASSFGDASSYNEQFF
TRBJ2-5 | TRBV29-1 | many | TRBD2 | TGCAGCTTGGCCCCCGTAGCGGGAGGGCCAGAGACCCAGTACTTC | CSLAPVAGGPETQYF
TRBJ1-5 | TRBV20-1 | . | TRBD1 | TGCAGTGCTAGAGGACAGGGCTATAGCAATCAGCCCCAGCATTTT | CSARGQGYSNQPQHF